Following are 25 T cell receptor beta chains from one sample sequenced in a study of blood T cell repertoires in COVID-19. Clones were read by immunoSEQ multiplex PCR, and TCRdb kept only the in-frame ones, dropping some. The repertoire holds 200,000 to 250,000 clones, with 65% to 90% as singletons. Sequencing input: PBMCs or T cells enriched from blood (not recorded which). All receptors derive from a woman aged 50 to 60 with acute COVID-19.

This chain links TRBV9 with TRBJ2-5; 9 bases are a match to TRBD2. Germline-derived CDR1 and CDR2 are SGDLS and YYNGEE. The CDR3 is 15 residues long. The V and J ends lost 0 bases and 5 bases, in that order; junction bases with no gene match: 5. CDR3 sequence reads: CASSVDAGGLETQYF. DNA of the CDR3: TGTGCCAGCAGCGTAGACGCGGGGGGGTTGGAGACCCAGTACTTC.

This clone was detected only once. CDR3 protein: CASSQSGGTEAFF. In DNA, the CDR3 is TGCGCCAGCAGCCAATCAGGGGGCACTGAAGCTTTCTTT. This chain uses TRBV4-3 with TRBJ1-1, with 7 bases identical to TRBD1. Germline loops: CDR1 LGHNA, CDR2 YSLEER. The CDR3 is made up of 13 amino acids. V was pared by 2 bases and J by 4 bases, with 1 base of the junction left unmatched.

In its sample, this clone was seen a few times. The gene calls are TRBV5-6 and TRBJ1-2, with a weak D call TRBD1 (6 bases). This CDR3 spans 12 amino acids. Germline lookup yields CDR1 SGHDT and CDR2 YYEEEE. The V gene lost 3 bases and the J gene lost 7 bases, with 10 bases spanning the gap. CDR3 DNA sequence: TGTGCCAGCAGCTCAGGGGTAGGTGGCTACACCTTC. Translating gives CASSSGVGGYTF.

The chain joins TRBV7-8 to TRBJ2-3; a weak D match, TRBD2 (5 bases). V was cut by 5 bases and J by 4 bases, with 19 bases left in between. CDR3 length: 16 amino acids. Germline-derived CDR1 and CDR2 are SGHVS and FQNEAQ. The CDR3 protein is CASSPRAPDSADTQYF. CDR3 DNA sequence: TGTGCCAGCAGCCCGAGGGCCCCCGACTCTGCAGATACGCAGTATTTT. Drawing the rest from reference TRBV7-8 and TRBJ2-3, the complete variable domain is GAGVSQSPRYKVAKRGQDVALRCDPISGHVSLFWYQQALGQGPEFLTYFQNEAQLDKSGLPSDRFFAERPEGSVSTLKIQRTQQEDSAVYLCASSPRAPDSADTQYFGPGTRLTVL.

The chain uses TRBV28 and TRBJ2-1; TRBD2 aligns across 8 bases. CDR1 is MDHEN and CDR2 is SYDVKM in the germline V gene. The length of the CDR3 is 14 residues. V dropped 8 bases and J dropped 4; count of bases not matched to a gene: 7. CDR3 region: CASLRGGLYNEQFF. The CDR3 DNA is TGTGCCAGCCTCCGGGGGGGCCTATACAATGAGCAGTTCTTC.

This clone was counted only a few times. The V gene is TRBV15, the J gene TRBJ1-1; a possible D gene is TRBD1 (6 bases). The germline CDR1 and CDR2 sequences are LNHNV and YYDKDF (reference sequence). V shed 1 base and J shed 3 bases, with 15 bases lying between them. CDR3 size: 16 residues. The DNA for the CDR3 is TGTGCCACCAGCAGAGTCTGGGGGAACAGGGACACTGAAGCTTTCTTT. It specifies CATSRVWGNRDTEAFF.

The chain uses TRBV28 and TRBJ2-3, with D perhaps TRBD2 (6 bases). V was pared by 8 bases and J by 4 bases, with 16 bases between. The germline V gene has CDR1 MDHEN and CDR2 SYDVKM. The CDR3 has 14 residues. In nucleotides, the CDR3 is TGTGCCAGCGGGGTGTCGGGAGTAGCAGATACGCAGTATTTT. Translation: CASGVSGVADTQYF.

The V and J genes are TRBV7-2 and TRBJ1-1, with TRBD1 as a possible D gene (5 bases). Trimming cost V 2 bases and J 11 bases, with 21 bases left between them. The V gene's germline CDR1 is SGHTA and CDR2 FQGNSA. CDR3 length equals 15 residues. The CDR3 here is CASSLNTPGVGGAFF. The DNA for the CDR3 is TGTGCCAGCAGCTTAAACACCCCGGGGGTTGGAGGGGCTTTCTTT.

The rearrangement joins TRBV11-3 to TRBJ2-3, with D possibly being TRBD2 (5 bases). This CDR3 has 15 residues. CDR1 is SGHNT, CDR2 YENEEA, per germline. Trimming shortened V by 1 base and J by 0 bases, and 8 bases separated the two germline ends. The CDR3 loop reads CASSLGGRSTDTQYF. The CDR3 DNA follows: TGTGCCAGCAGCTTAGGAGGGCGGAGCACAGATACGCAGTATTTT. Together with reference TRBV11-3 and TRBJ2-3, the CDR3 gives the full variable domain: EAGVVQSPRYKIIEKKQPVAFWCNPISGHNTLYWYLQNLGQGPELLIRYENEEAVDDSQLPKDRFSAERLKGVDSTLKIQPAELGDSAVYLCASSLGGRSTDTQYFGPGTRLTVL.

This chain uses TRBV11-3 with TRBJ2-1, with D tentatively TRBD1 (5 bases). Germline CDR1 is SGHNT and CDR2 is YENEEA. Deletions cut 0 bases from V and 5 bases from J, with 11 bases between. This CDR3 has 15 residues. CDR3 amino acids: CASSLDLRANNEQFF. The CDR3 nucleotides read TGTGCCAGCAGCTTAGATCTCAGGGCGAACAATGAGCAGTTCTTC.

In DNA form, the CDR3 reads TGTGCCAGCAGTCCGCGGACCGGGACAGGGCACTACGAGCAGTACTTC. This gives the protein CASSPRTGTGHYEQYF. The chain carries TRBV6-2 or TRBV6-3 and TRBJ2-7; TRBD1 matches at 9 bases. Germline loops: CDR1 MNHEY, CDR2 SVGEGT. After removal of 5 bases from V and 3 bases from J, the junction contained 11 bases not matched to a gene. The CDR3 is 16 amino acids.

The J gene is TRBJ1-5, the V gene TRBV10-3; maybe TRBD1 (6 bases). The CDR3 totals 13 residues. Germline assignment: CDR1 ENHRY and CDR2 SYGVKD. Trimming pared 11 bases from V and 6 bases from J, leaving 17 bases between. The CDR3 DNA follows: TGTGCCGCGTTCGTACAGGGTCCTCAGCCCCAGCATTTT. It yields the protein CAAFVQGPQPQHF.

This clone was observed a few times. The CDR3 sequence is CAPGGGNTIYF. In DNA form, the CDR3 reads TGTGCCCCAGGGGGTGGAAACACCATATATTTT. The rearrangement links TRBV11-2 to TRBJ1-3; 7 bases fit TRBD1. Unmatched junction bases numbered 1, after V lost 11 bases and J lost 3 bases. CDR1 is SGHAT, CDR2 FQNNGV, per germline. The CDR3 covers 11 residues.

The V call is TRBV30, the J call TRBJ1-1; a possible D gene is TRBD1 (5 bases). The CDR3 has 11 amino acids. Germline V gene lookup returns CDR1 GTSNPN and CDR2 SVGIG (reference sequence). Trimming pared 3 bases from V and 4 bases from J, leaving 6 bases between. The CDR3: CAWSRVTEAFF. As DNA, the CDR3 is TGTGCCTGGAGCAGGGTCACTGAAGCTTTCTTT.

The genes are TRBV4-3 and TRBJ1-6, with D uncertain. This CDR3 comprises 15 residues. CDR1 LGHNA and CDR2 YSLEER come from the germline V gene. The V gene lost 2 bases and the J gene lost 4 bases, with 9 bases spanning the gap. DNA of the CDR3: TGCGCCAGCAGCCAATCGCGAGGGTATAATTCACCCCTCCACTTT. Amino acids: CASSQSRGYNSPLHF.

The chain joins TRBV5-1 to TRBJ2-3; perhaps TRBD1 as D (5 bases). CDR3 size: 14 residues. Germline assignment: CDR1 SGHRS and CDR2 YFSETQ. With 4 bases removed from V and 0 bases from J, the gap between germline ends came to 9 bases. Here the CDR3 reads CASSVGPSTDTQYF. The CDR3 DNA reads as TGCGCCAGCAGCGTGGGGCCTAGCACAGATACGCAGTATTTT.

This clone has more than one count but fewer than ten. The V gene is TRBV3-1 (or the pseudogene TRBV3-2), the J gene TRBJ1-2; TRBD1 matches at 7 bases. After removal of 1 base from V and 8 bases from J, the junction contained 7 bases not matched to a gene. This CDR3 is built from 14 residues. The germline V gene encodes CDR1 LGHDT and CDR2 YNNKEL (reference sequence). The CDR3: CASSQVQGYNGYTF. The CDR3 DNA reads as TGTGCCAGCAGCCAAGTACAGGGGTATAACGGCTACACCTTC.

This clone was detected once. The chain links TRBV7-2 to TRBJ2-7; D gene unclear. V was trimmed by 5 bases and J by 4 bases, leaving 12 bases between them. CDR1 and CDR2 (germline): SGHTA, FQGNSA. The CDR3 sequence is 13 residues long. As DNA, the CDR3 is TGTGCCAGCAGCCGGATTCCGGGTTACGAGCAGTACTTC. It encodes CASSRIPGYEQYF.

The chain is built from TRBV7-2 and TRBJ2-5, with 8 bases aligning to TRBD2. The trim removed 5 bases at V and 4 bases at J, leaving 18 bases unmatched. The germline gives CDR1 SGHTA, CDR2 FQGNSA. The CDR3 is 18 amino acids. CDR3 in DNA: TGTGCCAGCAGCGTAGGGACGGTTCAGGGCAGCGGGGGAGAGACCCAGTACTTC. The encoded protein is CASSVGTVQGSGGETQYF.

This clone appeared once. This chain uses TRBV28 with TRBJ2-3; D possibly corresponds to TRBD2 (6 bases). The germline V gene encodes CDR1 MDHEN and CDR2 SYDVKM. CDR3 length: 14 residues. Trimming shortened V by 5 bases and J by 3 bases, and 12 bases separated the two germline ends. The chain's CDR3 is CASSTPGRTDTQYF. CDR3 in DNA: TGTGCCAGCAGTACCCCGGGGAGGACAGATACGCAGTATTTT.

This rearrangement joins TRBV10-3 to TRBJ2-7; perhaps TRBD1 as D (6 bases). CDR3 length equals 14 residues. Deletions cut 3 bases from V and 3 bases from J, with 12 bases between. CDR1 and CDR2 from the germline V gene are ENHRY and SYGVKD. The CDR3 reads CAISDNRANYEQYF. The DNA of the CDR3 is TGTGCCATCAGTGATAACAGGGCAAACTACGAGCAGTACTTC.

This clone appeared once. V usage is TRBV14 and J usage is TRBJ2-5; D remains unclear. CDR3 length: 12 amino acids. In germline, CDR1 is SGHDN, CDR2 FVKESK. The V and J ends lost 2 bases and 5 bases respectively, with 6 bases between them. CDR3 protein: CASSQFGETQYF. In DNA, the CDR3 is TGTGCCAGCAGCCAATTCGGGGAGACCCAGTACTTC. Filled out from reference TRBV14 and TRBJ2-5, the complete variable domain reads EAGVTQFPSHSVIEKGQTVTLRCDPISGHDNLYWYRRVMGKEIKFLLHFVKESKQDESGMPNNRFLAERTGGTYSTLKVQPAELEDSGVYFCASSQFGETQYFGPGTRLLVL.

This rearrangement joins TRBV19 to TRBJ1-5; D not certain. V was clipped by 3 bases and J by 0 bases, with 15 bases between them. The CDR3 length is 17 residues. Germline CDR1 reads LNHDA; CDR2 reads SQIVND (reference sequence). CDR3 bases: TGTGCCAGTAGTATTGGAGGGCAGCCGTATAGCAATCAGCCCCAGCATTTT. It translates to CASSIGGQPYSNQPQHF. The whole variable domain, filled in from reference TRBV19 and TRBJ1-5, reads DGGITQSPKYLFRKEGQNVTLSCEQNLNHDAMYWYRQDPGQGLRLIYYSQIVNDFQKGDIAEGYSVSREKKESFPLTVTSAQKNPTAFYLCASSIGGQPYSNQPQHFGDGTRLSIL.

Written as DNA, the CDR3 is TGCAGCGTTGGACGCCAGGGGGGAAATGGCTACACCTTC. Translating gives CSVGRQGGNGYTF. The chain joins TRBV29-1 to TRBJ1-2; 7 bases map to TRBD1. Germline-derived CDR1 and CDR2 are SQVTM and ANQGSEA. The CDR3 spans 13 residues. V gave up 4 bases and J gave up 6 bases; unmatched junction bases: 8. The complete variable domain, with remaining parts taken from reference TRBV29-1 and TRBJ1-2, reads SAVISQKPSRDICQRGTSLTIQCQVDSQVTMMFWYRQQPGQSLTLIATANQGSEATYESGFVIDKFPISRPNLTFSTLTVSNMSPEDSSIYLCSVGRQGGNGYTFGSGTRLTVV.

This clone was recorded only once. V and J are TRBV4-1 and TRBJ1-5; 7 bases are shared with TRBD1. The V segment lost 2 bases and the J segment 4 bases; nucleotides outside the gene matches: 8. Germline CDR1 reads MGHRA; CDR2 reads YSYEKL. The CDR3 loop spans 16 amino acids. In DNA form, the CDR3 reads TGCGCCAGCAGCCAATGGGTAGGGGGCAGAAATCAGCCCCAGCATTTT. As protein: CASSQWVGGRNQPQHF.